Listed below are T cell receptor beta chains from one sample, sequenced in a study of blood T cells in healthy people across ages. TCRdb re-derived calls from the 5' RACE reads in MiXCR, one entry per CDR3 protein. The sample has about a million distinct CDR3 sequences, around 54% seen once. Material for sequencing was blood. Receptors originate from a woman between 55 and 75 years old in good health. The CDR3 runs from the conserved cysteine through the conserved F or W. Fields, in order: D gene, clone size, J gene, V gene, CDR3 protein, CDR3 DNA. D genes are given only for firm matches. Where a row states a size, it is once, few, many or the class of an expanded clone; other rows omit it.

NA | many | TRBJ2-7 | TRBV6-6 | CASSLGQAGDYEQYF | TGTGCCAGCAGCCTTGGACAGGCGGGGGATTACGAGCAGTACTTC
TRBD2 | NA | TRBJ2-3 | TRBV27 | CASRTSGRFTDTQYF | TGTGCCAGCAGGACTAGCGGGAGATTCACAGATACGCAGTATTTT
NA | NA | TRBJ2-5 | TRBV4-1 | CASSQTLGPKETQYF | TGCGCCAGCAGCCAGACGCTCGGGCCAAAAGAGACCCAGTACTTC
NA | NA | TRBJ2-1 | TRBV12-3/TRBV12-4 | CASRELAFGKGGQFF | TGTGCCAGCAGGGAACTAGCATTCGGGAAAGGTGGGCAGTTCTTC
TRBD1 | NA | TRBJ2-1 | TRBV18 | CASSPLPTGSHNEQFF | TGTGCCAGCTCACCACTTCCGACAGGGTCCCACAATGAGCAGTTCTTC
TRBD2 | NA | TRBJ2-1 | TRBV4-1 | CASLRTSGIYDEQFF | TGCGCCAGCCTCCGGACTAGCGGGATCTACGATGAGCAGTTCTTC
NA | many | TRBJ2-5 | TRBV20-1 | CSAREGGGETQYF | TGCAGTGCTAGAGAGGGGGGCGGGGAGACCCAGTACTTC
NA | NA | TRBJ2-3 | TRBV20-1 | CSARGPGAVDTQYF | TGCAGTGCAAGAGGACCGGGAGCTGTAGATACGCAGTATTTT
TRBD1 | NA | TRBJ2-1 | TRBV6-1 | CASDFDRGLNEQFF | TGTGCCAGCGACTTCGACAGGGGGTTAAATGAGCAGTTCTTC
TRBD1 | few | TRBJ2-7 | TRBV9 | CASSEGQGFYEQYF | TGTGCCAGCAGCGAGGGACAGGGATTCTACGAGCAGTACTTC
TRBD1 | few | TRBJ2-7 | TRBV5-1 | CASSLVGTGVEQYF | TGCGCCAGCAGCCTCGTAGGGACAGGGGTAGAGCAGTACTTC
NA | NA | TRBJ1-2 | TRBV4-2 | CASSQDPVNYGYTF | TGTGCCAGCAGCCAAGATCCAGTAAACTATGGCTACACCTTC
NA | NA | TRBJ2-2 | TRBV5-1 | CASSQTRSSNTGELFF | TGCGCCAGCAGCCAAACACGGAGCTCGAACACCGGGGAGCTGTTTTTT
NA | NA | TRBJ1-2 | TRBV4-3 | CASSQDSTGVRGYTF | TGCGCCAGCAGCCAAGATTCCACGGGGGTGCGGGGCTACACCTTC
NA | NA | TRBJ2-4 | TRBV18 | CASSPSWGVVQYF | TGTGCCAGCTCACCATCATGGGGAGTTGTTCAGTACTTC
TRBD2 | NA | TRBJ2-5 | TRBV4-2 | CASSQGAGTSGAETQYF | TGTGCCAGCAGCCAAGGGGCCGGGACTAGCGGGGCAGAGACCCAGTACTTC
NA | NA | TRBJ1-6 | TRBV12-3/TRBV12-4 | CASSLARAGKESPLHF | TGTGCCAGCAGTTTAGCGAGGGCAGGGAAAGAGTCACCCCTCCACTTT
NA | NA | TRBJ2-3 | TRBV7-2 | CASSLPGVRGDTQYF | TGTGCCAGCAGCTTACCGGGAGTCCGAGGGGATACGCAGTATTTT
NA | NA | TRBJ1-2 | TRBV29-1 | CSVEERAQRHGYTF | TGCAGCGTTGAAGAGAGGGCCCAACGACATGGCTACACCTTC
TRBD1 | NA | TRBJ1-5 | TRBV28 | CASSMDRGLRSNQPQHF | TGTGCCAGCAGTATGGACAGGGGGCTAAGAAGCAATCAGCCCCAGCATTTT
NA | NA | TRBJ1-5 | TRBV20-1 | CSASQTGGSNQPQHF | TGCAGTGCTAGCCAGACAGGCGGAAGCAATCAGCCCCAGCATTTT
NA | few | TRBJ2-7 | TRBV28 | CASNSVYEQYF | TGTGCCAGCAATTCAGTCTACGAGCAGTACTTC
TRBD1 | NA | TRBJ2-7 | TRBV10-3 | CAISESGVGTGDYEQYF | TGTGCCATCAGTGAGTCAGGGGTTGGGACAGGGGACTACGAGCAGTACTTC
NA | NA | TRBJ1-2 | TRBV15 | CATSRGRGYYGYTF | TGTGCCACCAGCCGAGGCAGGGGCTACTATGGCTACACCTTC
TRBD2 | few | TRBJ2-2 | TRBV11-2 | CASRGASGNTGELFF | TGTGCCAGCAGGGGAGCTAGCGGAAACACCGGGGAGCTGTTTTTT
TRBD2 | NA | TRBJ2-5 | TRBV20-1 | CSARDLSGEETQYF | TGCAGTGCTAGAGATCTGAGCGGGGAAGAGACCCAGTACTTC
NA | NA | TRBJ2-7 | TRBV6-5 | CASSYSPGPAREQYF | TGTGCCAGCAGTTACTCGCCGGGACCAGCGAGGGAGCAGTACTTC
NA | few | TRBJ2-4 | TRBV5-1 | CASSANRELAKNIQYF | TGCGCCAGCAGCGCAAACAGGGAATTAGCCAAAAACATTCAGTACTTC
NA | few | TRBJ2-3 | TRBV2 | CASSERGAGVTDTQYF | TGTGCCAGCAGTGAAAGGGGGGCGGGAGTCACGGATACGCAGTATTTT
NA | NA | TRBJ2-5 | TRBV20-1 | CSARDSVHPAETQYF | TGCAGTGCTAGAGATAGTGTGCACCCAGCAGAGACCCAGTACTTC
NA | NA | TRBJ2-5 | TRBV12-3/TRBV12-4 | CASSSAREWVGETQYF | TGTGCCAGCAGTTCAGCTCGAGAATGGGTCGGAGAGACCCAGTACTTC
NA | few | TRBJ2-7 | TRBV7-2 | CASSSKGVLSGLYYEQYF | TGTGCCAGCAGCTCCAAGGGGGTCCTTAGCGGTCTTTACTACGAGCAGTACTTC
TRBD1 | NA | TRBJ1-4 | TRBV7-2 | CASSLAPRQGSGSNEKLFF | TGTGCCAGCAGCTTAGCCCCGAGACAGGGAAGTGGCTCTAATGAAAAACTGTTTTTT
TRBD1 | once | TRBJ2-7 | TRBV7-8 | CASSLDADRAYEQYF | TGTGCCAGCAGCTTAGATGCGGACAGGGCCTACGAGCAGTACTTC
TRBD2 | NA | TRBJ2-1 | TRBV20-1 | CSAIGLAGALYNEQFF | TGCAGTGCTATAGGACTAGCGGGAGCACTCTACAATGAGCAGTTCTTC
TRBD2 | NA | TRBJ2-3 | TRBV10-3 | CAIGTSGSTDTQYF | TGTGCCATCGGGACTAGCGGGAGCACAGATACGCAGTATTTT
NA | NA | TRBJ2-1 | TRBV9 | CASSVDADEQFF | TGTGCCAGCAGCGTAGACGCCGATGAGCAGTTCTTC
TRBD1 | few | TRBJ2-5 | TRBV5-1 | CASSHWDRANEQYF | TGCGCCAGCAGCCACTGGGACAGGGCGAATGAGCAGTACTTC
NA | NA | TRBJ2-1 | TRBV20-1 | CSAKSDRSYNEQFF | TGCAGTGCTAAGAGTGACAGGAGCTACAATGAGCAGTTCTTC
NA | NA | TRBJ2-6 | TRBV20-1 | CSARMAGANVLTF | TGCAGTGCTAGAATGGCTGGGGCCAACGTCCTGACTTTC
TRBD2 | NA | TRBJ2-7 | TRBV20-1 | CSTRFSGRAYEQYF | TGCAGTACTAGATTTAGCGGGAGGGCCTACGAGCAGTACTTC
NA | NA | TRBJ2-1 | TRBV27 | CASSVVQRGEQFF | TGTGCCAGCAGTGTCGTCCAGAGGGGTGAGCAGTTCTTC
NA | few | TRBJ1-1 | TRBV12-3/TRBV12-4 | CASKNRATEAFF | TGTGCCAGCAAGAATAGGGCCACTGAAGCTTTCTTT
TRBD2 | NA | TRBJ2-7 | TRBV7-7 | CASSLSLAGAPTSYNEQYF | TGTGCCAGCAGCTTATCTCTAGCGGGAGCCCCGACCTCCTACAATGAGCAGTACTTC
TRBD1 | once | TRBJ2-5 | TRBV20-1 | CSAIDRGPETQYF | TGCAGTGCGATCGACAGGGGGCCGGAGACCCAGTACTTC
NA | few | TRBJ2-7 | TRBV5-1 | CASSLGLTVGEQYF | TGCGCCAGCAGCTTGGGACTCACCGTGGGAGAGCAGTACTTC
NA | NA | TRBJ2-7 | TRBV29-1 | CSVGWGAPIYEQYF | TGCAGCGTGGGTTGGGGGGCTCCCATTTACGAGCAGTACTTC
NA | NA | TRBJ2-6 | TRBV6-2/TRBV6-3 | CASSSGRVSGANVLTF | TGTGCCAGCAGTTCGGGGCGAGTCTCTGGGGCCAACGTCCTGACTTTC
NA | NA | TRBJ2-7 | TRBV5-1 | CASSLVAGTTYEQYF | TGCGCCAGCAGCTTGGTTGCGGGAACGACCTACGAGCAGTACTTC
NA | NA | TRBJ2-7 | TRBV10-2 | CASSEGNSYEQYF | TGCGCCAGCAGTGAGGGTAATTCCTACGAGCAGTACTTC
NA | NA | TRBJ2-5 | TRBV4-1 | CASSRQGGVLETQYF | TGCGCCAGCAGCCGGCAGGGTGGGGTATTAGAGACCCAGTACTTC
NA | NA | TRBJ2-7 | TRBV7-9 | CASSVALGAGAYEQYF | TGTGCCAGCAGCGTAGCTCTAGGGGCCGGGGCCTACGAGCAGTACTTC
TRBD1 | NA | TRBJ1-5 | TRBV6-5 | CASRRDSIDQPQHF | TGTGCCAGCAGACGGGACAGTATAGATCAGCCCCAGCATTTT
TRBD2 | few | TRBJ2-4 | TRBV27 | CASRTSGSNIQYF | TGTGCCAGCAGGACTAGCGGGAGCAACATTCAGTACTTC
NA | NA | TRBJ1-6 | TRBV28 | CASSLVGAPLHF | TGTGCCAGCAGTTTAGTGGGGGCACCCCTCCACTTT